This TCR beta chain was identified during a study of CD4 T cells in relation to SARS-CoV-2 and coronaviruses. On the study more broadly: Negative control cultures got HIV-1 Nef peptides or no peptide. The restricting HLA molecule for shared crossreactive spike epitopes was mapped. Regarding the study as a whole: The cross-reactivity analysis covered only spike protein, not other viral proteins.

Notes on this clone: The antigen remains undetermined.

The assay was immunoSEQ multiplex PCR, and TCRdb's table has in-frame clones only and misses some. The table includes 15,000 to 20,000 clones, about 72% detected once. This CDR3 has 14 amino acids. Germline-derived CDR1 and CDR2 are SGHKS and YYEKEE (reference sequence). V was clipped by 4 bases and J by 1 base, with 11 bases between them. CD4+ T cells from unexposed donors were obtained before the COVID-19 pandemic (2011-2018). CD4+ T cells were isolated from the cells after more than 8 days of culture. This sequence originates from a human donor in good health. J is TRBJ1-1 and V is TRBV5-5; D call uncertain. Specimen: CD4+ T cells from PBMCs, cultured in vitro. CDR3 sequence reads: CASSLPWGNTEAFF. Here the CDR3 DNA reads TGTGCCAGCAGCCTCCCGTGGGGGAACACTGAAGCTTTCTTT.